Here is one T cell receptor (beta chain) with its context. The antigen this receptor binds is unknown. No base quality values were provided; no much bigger clone lies one nucleotide off. The record originates from a study of OX40 agonist ivuxolimab in advanced cancers. About the investigation overall: Ivuxolimab was an agonistic, fully human IgG2 monoclonal antibody directed against OX40 (CD134), a costimulatory receptor. Intravenous ivuxolimab was administered to patients every 2 weeks at six dose levels: 0.01, 0.1, 0.3, 1.5, 3 and 10 mg/kg. Among the 50 to 55 dose-escalation patients, approximately 20 had hepatocellular carcinoma, about 15 melanoma, 9 renal cell carcinoma and 9 head and neck cancer. In the dose-escalation cohort, around four fifths of patients were male, and the mean age was approximately 60 years, with a range of about 23 to 85. Prior anti-PD-1, anti-PD-L1 or anti-CTLA-4 therapy was permitted, and checkpoint inhibitors had been received by roughly 42% of dose-escalation patients. Three dose-escalation patients achieved partial responses, one with hepatocellular carcinoma and two with cutaneous melanoma. The purpose of peripheral TCRbeta sequencing was to test whether ivuxolimab changed TCR sequence diversity and led to clonal T-cell expansion. The paper reports the monotherapy dose-escalation portion (N ≈ 50 patients) of the phase I ivuxolimab trial. General conclusions and limits of the study: Low levels of normalized T-cell clonal expansion were also seen in some patients who did not respond. The antigen specificity of the clonally expanded peripheral T cells was not determined. On average, CD8+ T cells showed more expanded clones than CD4+ T cells after ivuxolimab. At doses of 0.1 to 3.0 mg/kg, clonal expansion of both CD4+ and CD8+ T cells in blood was seen between baseline and week 6. Partial responders in the 0.1-3.0 mg/kg groups had among the lowest normalized peripheral clonal expansion, especially among CD8+ T cells.

The trial excluded patients who had a history of autoimmune disease or who were on systemic immunosuppression. Peripheral blood for TCR sequencing was collected from all dose cohorts at baseline, on cycle 4 day 1, and on cycle 7 day 1. Samples were obtained from an open-label, multicenter, first-in-human phase I dose-escalation trial of ivuxolimab. Adults with locally advanced or metastatic melanoma, renal cell carcinoma, hepatocellular carcinoma or head and neck squamous cell carcinoma were enrolled in the trial. Before TCR sequencing, CD4+ and CD8+ T cells were separately sorted from peripheral blood. To sequence the TCRbeta CDR3 region, genomic DNA was isolated from the sorted cells. The immunoSEQ Assay was used for sequencing of TCRbeta CDR3 regions. TCRdb retrieved this table from immuneACCESS and kept in-frame rearrangements only. Not all clones are present; in checked studies, unresolved V genes account for under half, and no reason is known for the remainder. The sample data list about 76,000 clones, and 85% of these were observed just once. Together, the top ten hold under 2% of the sample.

Sequences MNHNY (CDR1) and SVGAGI (CDR2) are obtained from the germline V gene (reference sequence). Clipping removes 5 bases from V and 9 bases from J, with 6 as the unmatched junction base count. Spanning cysteine to phenylalanine, the CDR3 consists of 13 amino acids. Only the CDR3 part of the read is kept: 39 bases, read in frame from the first base. Sequenced material: CD4+ or CD8+ T cells sorted from blood, taken in a trial of the OX40 agonist ivuxolimab. The receptor chain draws on TRBV6-6 and TRBJ2-1, and TRBD1 matches 8 of the central bases. The clonotype was recovered from an adult with an advanced solid tumor such as melanoma, head and neck, liver or kidney cancer. This receptor has the CDR3 CASSTQGVGEQFF. Here is the DNA: TGTGCCAGCAGTACACAGGGGGTTGGTGAGCAGTTCTTC.